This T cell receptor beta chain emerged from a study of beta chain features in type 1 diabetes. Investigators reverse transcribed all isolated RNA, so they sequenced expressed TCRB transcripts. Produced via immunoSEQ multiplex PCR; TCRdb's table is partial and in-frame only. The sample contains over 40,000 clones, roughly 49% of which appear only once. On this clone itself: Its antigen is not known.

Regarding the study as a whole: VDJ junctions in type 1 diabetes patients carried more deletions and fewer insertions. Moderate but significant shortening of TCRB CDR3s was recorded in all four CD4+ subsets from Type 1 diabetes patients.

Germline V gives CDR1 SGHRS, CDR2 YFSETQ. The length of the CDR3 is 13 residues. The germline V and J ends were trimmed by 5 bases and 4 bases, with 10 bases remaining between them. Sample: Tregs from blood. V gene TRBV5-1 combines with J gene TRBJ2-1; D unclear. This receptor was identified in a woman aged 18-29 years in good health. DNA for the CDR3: TGCGCCAGCAGACTATCACTTTACAATGAGCAGTTCTTC. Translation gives CASRLSLYNEQFF.